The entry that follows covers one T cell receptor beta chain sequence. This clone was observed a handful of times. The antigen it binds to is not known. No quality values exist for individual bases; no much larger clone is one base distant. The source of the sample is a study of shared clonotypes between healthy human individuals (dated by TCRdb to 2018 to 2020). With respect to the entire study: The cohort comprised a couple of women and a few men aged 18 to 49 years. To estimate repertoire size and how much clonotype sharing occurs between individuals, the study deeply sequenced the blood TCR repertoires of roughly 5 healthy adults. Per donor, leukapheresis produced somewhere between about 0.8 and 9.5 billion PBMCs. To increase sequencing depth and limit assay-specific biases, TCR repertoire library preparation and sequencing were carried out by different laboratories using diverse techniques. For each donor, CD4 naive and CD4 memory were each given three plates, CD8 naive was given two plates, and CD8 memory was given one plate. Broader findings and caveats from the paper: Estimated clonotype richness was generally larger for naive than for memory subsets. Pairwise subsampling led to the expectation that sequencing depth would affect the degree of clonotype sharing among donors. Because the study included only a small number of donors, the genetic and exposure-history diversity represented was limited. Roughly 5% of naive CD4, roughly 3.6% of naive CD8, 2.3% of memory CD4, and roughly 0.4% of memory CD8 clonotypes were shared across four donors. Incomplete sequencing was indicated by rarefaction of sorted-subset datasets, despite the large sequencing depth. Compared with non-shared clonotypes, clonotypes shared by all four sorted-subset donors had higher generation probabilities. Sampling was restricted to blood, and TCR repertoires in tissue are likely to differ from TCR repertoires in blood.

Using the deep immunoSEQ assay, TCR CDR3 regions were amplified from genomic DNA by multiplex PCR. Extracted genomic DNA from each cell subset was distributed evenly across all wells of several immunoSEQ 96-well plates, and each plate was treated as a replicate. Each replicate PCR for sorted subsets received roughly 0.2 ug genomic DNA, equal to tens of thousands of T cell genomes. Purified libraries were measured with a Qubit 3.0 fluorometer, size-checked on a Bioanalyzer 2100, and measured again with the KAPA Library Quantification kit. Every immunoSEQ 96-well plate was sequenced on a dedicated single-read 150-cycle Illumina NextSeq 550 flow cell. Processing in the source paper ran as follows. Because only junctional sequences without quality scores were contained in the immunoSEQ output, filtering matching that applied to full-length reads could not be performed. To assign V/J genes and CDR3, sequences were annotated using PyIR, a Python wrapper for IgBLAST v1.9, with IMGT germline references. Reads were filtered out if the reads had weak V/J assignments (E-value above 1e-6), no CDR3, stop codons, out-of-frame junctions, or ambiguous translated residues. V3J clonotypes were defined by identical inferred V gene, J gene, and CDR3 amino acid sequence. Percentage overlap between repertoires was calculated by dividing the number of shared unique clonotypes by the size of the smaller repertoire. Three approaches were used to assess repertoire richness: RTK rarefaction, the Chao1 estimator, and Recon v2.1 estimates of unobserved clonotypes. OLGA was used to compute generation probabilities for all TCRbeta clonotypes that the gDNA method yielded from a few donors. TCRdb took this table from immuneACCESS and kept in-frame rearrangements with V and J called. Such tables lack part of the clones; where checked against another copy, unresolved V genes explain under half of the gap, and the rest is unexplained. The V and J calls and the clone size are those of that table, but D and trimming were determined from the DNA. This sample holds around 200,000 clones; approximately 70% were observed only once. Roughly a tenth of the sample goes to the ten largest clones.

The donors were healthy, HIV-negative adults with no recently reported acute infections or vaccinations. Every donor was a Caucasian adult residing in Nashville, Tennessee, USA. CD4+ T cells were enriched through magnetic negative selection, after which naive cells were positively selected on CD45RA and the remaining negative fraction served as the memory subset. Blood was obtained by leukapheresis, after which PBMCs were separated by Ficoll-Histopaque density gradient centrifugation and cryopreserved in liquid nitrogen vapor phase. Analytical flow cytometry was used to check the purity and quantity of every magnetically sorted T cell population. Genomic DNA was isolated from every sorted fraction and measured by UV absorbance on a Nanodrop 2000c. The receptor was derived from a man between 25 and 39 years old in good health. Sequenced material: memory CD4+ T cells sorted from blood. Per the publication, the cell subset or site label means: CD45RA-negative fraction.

The nucleotide sequence reads TGTGCCAGCAGCTTGGGACTGCCGCTTTTAGGCAATGAGCAGTTCTTC. Translation gives CASSLGLPLLGNEQFF. The receptor chain draws on TRBV7-2 and TRBJ2-1; 6 matching bases give a weak D call of TRBD2. Deletion took 3 bases off V and 6 bases off J, with a span of 18 bases between the germline ends. The CDR3 numbers 16 residues from cysteine through phenylalanine. Of all the DNA, just the CDR3 is kept, 48 bases in frame from base 1. CDR1 is given as SGHTA and CDR2 as FQGNSA, both from the germline V gene.